This T cell receptor (beta chain) comes out of a study of blood T cells in healthy people across ages. Worth noting for this clonotype: What it binds is not known. This could be a read error, since a much larger clone is one nucleotide away.

Study-wide results and limits: More naive CD4+ cells and higher diversity marked long-lived donors relative to aged donors.

Total RNA amounts of at least 5.5 micrograms were extracted per sample. This CDR3 is built from 14 residues. Germline V gives CDR1 MGHRA, CDR2 YSYEKL. Primed by a sample-barcoded 5' primer and a J-beta primer mix, a second PCR proceeded for about 7 to 12 cycles. Individual samples furnished no less than 2.5 million CDR3-containing paired-end reads apiece. TCRdb re-called the 5' RACE reads with MiXCR, one entry per CDR3 protein. The sample has about 1.8 million distinct CDR3 sequences; about 50% are singletons. This chain joins TRBV4-1 and TRBJ2-1; tentatively, D is TRBD2 (5 bases). Sequenced sample: blood. The clonotype was recovered from a woman aged 40 to 55 in good health. The CDR3 sequence is CVSSGESSYNEQFF. Here the CDR3 DNA reads TGCGTCAGCAGTGGGGAGAGCTCCTACAATGAGCAGTTCTTC.